These T cell receptor beta chains were read from a single sample in a study of blood T cells in healthy people across ages. TCRdb fed the 5' RACE reads into MiXCR, producing one record per CDR3 protein. The table has 1.5 million to 2 million distinct CDR3 sequences, around half seen once; the top ten hold 2.1%. The specimen sequenced was blood. These receptors were collected from a woman aged 40 to 50 in good health. Each CDR3 is given with its conserved first and last residue.

CDR3aa	v_gene	j_gene
CASSYSGRAEQFF	TRBV6-2/TRBV6-3	TRBJ2-1
CASSSVATGLKYEQYF	TRBV11-2	TRBJ2-7
CSAPRGLDGNTQYF	TRBV20-1	TRBJ2-3
CASSPGYGQYF	TRBV12-3/TRBV12-4	TRBJ2-5
CASSLSSGRMNTEAFF	TRBV7-2	TRBJ1-1
CASTLQGTYGYTF	TRBV6-1	TRBJ1-2
CASSRPPTGTETQYF	TRBV6-5	TRBJ2-5
CASSFNRFVNQPQHF	TRBV12-3/TRBV12-4	TRBJ1-5
CASSSPGREETQYF	TRBV27	-
CASSLDVFRGTGYEQYF	TRBV7-2	TRBJ2-7
CSVQVVYGYTF	TRBV29-1	TRBJ1-2
CASSSKTGQARGIYGYTF	TRBV7-3	TRBJ1-2
CASNEVTGTANYGYTF	TRBV6-2/TRBV6-3	TRBJ1-2
CASSQRTREFYGYTF	TRBV3-1	TRBJ1-2
CASSLAQGWNTEAFF	TRBV7-8	TRBJ1-1
CASSQDGQGFQPQHF	TRBV4-1	TRBJ1-5
CASSQDEFGGNEQFF	TRBV4-2	TRBJ2-1
CAISGGGTEAFF	TRBV10-3	TRBJ1-1
CSVDLRPTDTQYF	TRBV29-1	TRBJ2-3
CASSLTGAGVNYEQYF	TRBV5-1	-
CASTPLAGDTDTQYF	TRBV7-8	TRBJ2-3
CATSREPGVTDYYGYTF	TRBV15	TRBJ1-2
CASSSGPVEAKNIQYF	TRBV5-1	TRBJ2-4
CASSYLGRGVIETQYF	TRBV6-5	TRBJ2-5
CSAWGQGAEYGYTF	TRBV20-1	TRBJ1-2
CASSLRGLAIGANVLTF	TRBV7-2	TRBJ2-6
CSTGTSGFSYNEQYF	TRBV20-1	TRBJ2-5
CASSVTGGTSNTDTQYF	TRBV9	TRBJ2-3
CASSWGQGANEQFF	TRBV5-1	TRBJ2-1
CTNRSSGANVLTF	TRBV12-3/TRBV12-4	TRBJ2-6
CASSLARTSGVQETQYF	TRBV7-9	TRBJ2-5
CASSPRDRVDYGYTF	TRBV7-2	TRBJ1-2
CASSRNRGSYEQYF	TRBV6-2/TRBV6-3	TRBJ2-7
CASSLSWRGYQETQYF	TRBV5-1	TRBJ2-5
CASSLDRVVGYTF	TRBV5-5	TRBJ1-2
CSVDLGQNYGYTF	TRBV29-1	TRBJ1-2
CASSLGGDPAGYGYTF	TRBV7-2	TRBJ1-2
CASSGDSGVLASYNEQFF	TRBV2	TRBJ2-1
CAISEWGQFEGLYTF	TRBV10-3	TRBJ1-2
CASSTGTGGETQYF	TRBV7-3	TRBJ2-5
CSARPGTSDPYEQYF	TRBV20-1	TRBJ2-7
CSAPLPQGYGYTF	TRBV20-1	TRBJ1-2
CASSSLGREIGEQYF	TRBV6-5	TRBJ2-7
CASIGGGLNSGANVLTF	TRBV6-1	TRBJ2-6
CASRIQGSNQPQHF	TRBV28	TRBJ1-5
CASSLNFRGAGDGVETQYF	TRBV5-6	-
CATSREGKNTEAFF	TRBV15	TRBJ1-1
CAGRLDAHTDTQYF	TRBV5-1	TRBJ2-3
CASSSRLLAKNIQYF	TRBV28	TRBJ2-4
CASSPGHQLYGYTF	TRBV7-8	TRBJ1-2